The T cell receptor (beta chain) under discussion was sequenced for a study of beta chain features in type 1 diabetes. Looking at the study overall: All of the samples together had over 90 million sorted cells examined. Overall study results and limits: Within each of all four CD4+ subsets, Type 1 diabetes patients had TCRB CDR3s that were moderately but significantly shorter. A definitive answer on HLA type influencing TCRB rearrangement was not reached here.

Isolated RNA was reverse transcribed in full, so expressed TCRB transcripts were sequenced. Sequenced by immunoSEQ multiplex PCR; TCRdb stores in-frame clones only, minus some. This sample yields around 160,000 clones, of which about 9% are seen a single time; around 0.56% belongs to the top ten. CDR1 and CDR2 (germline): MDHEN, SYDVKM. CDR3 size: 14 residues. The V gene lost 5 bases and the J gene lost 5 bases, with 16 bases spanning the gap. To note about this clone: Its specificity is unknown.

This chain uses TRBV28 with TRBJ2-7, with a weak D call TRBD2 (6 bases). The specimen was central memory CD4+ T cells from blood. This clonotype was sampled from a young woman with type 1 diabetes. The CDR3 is CASSPAGGRNEQYF. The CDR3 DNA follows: TGTGCCAGCAGTCCGGCTGGGGGGAGGAACGAGCAGTACTTC. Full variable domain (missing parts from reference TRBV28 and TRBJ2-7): DVKVTQSSRYLVKRTGEKVFLECVQDMDHENMFWYRQDPGLGLRLIYFSYDVKMKEKGDIPEGYSVSREKKERFSLILESASTNQTSMYLCASSPAGGRNEQYFGPGTRLTVT.